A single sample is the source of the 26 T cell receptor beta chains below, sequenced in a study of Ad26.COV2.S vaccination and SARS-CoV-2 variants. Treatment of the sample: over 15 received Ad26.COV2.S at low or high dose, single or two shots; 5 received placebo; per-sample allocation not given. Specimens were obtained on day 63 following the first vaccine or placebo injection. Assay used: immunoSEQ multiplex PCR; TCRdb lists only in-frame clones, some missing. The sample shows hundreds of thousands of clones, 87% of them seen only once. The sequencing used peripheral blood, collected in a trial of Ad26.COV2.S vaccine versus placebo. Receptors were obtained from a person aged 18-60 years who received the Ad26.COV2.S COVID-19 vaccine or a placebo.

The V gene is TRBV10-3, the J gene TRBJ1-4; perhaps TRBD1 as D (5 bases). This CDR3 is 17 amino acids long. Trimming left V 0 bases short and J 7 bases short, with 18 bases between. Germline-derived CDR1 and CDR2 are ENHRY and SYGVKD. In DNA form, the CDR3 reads TGTGCCATCAGTGAGTCGAAAATTCGGGGCGGCGGTGAAAAACTGTTTTTT. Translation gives CAISESKIRGGGEKLFF.

The CDR3 protein is CASSARAGLNYGYTF. The CDR3 region has the DNA TGTGCCAGCAGCGCCAGGGCCGGTCTTAACTATGGCTACACCTTC. The chain links TRBV9 to TRBJ1-2; perhaps TRBD1 as D (5 bases). Trimming shortened V by 3 bases and J by 1 base, and 13 bases separated the two germline ends. Germline-derived CDR1 and CDR2 are SGDLS and YYNGEE. The CDR3 is 15 residues long.

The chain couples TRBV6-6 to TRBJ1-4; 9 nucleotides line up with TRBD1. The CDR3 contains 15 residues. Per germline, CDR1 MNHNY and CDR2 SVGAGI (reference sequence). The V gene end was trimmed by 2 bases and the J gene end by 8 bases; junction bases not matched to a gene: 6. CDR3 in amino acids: CASSYPGQGDEKLFF. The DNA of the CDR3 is TGTGCCAGCAGTTACCCGGGACAGGGAGACGAAAAACTGTTTTTT.

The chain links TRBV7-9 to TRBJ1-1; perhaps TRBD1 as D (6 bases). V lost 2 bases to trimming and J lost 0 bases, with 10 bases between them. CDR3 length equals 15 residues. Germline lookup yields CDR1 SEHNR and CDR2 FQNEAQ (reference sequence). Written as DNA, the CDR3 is TGTGCCAGCAGCTTACCCGGACAGCTGAACACTGAAGCTTTCTTT. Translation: CASSLPGQLNTEAFF.

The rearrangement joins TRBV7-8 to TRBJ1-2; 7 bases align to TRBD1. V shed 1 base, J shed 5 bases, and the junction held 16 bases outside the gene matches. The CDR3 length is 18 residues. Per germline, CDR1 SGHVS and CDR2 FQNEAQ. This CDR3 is CASSLEGDRVPFRYGYTF. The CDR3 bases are TGTGCCAGCAGCTTAGAGGGAGACAGGGTCCCTTTTAGGTATGGCTACACCTTC.

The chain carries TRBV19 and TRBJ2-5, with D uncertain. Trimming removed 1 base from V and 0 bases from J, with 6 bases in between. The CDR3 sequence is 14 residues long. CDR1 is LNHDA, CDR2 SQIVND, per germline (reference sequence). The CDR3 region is CASSIGRNQETQYF. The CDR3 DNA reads TGTGCCAGTAGTATAGGCAGGAACCAAGAGACCCAGTACTTC.

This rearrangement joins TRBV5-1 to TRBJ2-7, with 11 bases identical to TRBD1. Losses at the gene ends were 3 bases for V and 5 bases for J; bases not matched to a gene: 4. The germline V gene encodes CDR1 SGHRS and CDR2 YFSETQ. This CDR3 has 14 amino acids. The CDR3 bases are TGCGCCAGCAGCTCGGGACAGGGGGGCAACGAGCAGTACTTC. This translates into CASSSGQGGNEQYF.

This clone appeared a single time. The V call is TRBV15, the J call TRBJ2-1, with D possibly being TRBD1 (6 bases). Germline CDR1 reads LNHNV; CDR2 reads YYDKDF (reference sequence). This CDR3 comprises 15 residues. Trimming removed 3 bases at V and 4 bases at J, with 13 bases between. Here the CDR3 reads CATSSRDITYNEQFF. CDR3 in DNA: TGTGCCACCAGCAGCCGGGACATTACATACAATGAGCAGTTCTTC.

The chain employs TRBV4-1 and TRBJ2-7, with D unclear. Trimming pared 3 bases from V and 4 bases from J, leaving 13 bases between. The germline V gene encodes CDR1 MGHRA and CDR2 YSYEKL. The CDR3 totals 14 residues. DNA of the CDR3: TGCGCCAGCAGCCACCCACAGTTTCTTTACGAGCAGTACTTC. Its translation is CASSHPQFLYEQYF.

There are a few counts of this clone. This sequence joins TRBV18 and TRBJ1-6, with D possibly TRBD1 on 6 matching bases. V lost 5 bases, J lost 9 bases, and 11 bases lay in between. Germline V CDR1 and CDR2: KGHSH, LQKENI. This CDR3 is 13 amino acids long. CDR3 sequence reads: CASSETGTSPLHF. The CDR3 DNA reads TGTGCCAGCTCAGAAACAGGGACTTCACCCCTCCACTTT.

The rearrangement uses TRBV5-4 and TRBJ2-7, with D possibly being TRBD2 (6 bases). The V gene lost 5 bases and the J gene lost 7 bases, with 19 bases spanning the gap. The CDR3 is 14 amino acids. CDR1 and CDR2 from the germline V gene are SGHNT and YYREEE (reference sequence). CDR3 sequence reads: CASRGRDSGGEQYF. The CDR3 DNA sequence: TGTGCCAGCAGAGGACGGGACTCGGGTGGAGAGCAGTACTTC.

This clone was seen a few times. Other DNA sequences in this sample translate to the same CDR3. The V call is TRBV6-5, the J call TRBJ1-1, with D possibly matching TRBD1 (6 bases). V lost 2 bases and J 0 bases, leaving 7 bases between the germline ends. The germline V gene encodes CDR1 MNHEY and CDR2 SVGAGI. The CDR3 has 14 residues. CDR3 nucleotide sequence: TGTGCCAGCAGTTACGACAGGCTGAACACTGAAGCTTTCTTT. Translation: CASSYDRLNTEAFF.

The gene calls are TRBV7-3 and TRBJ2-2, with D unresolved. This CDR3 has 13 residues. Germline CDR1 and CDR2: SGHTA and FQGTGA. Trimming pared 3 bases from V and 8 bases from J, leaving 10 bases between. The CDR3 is CASSFVQSGELFF. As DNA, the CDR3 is TGTGCCAGCAGCTTCGTTCAAAGTGGGGAGCTGTTTTTT.

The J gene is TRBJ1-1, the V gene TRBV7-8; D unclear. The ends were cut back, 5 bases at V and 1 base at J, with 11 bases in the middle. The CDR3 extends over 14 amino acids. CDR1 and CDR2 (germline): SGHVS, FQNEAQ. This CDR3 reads CASSDRTGNTEAFF. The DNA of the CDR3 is TGTGCCAGCAGCGACCGGACGGGGAACACTGAAGCTTTCTTT.

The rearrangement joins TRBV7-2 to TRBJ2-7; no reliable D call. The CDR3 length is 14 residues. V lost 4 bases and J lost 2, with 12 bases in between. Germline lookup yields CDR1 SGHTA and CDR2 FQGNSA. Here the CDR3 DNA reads TGTGCCAGCAGCTCGATAAGAAGTACCTACGAGCAGTACTTC. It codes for CASSSIRSTYEQYF.

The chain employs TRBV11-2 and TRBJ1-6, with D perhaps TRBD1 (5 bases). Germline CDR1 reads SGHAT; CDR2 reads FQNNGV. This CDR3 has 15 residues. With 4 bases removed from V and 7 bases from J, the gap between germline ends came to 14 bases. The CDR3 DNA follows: TGTGCCAGCAGCTCATACACAGGCCGCAATTCACCCCTCCACTTT. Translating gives CASSSYTGRNSPLHF. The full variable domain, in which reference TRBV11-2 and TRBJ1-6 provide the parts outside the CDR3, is EAGVAQSPRYKIIEKRQSVAFWCNPISGHATLYWYQQILGQGPKLLIQFQNNGVVDDSQLPKDRFSAERLKGVDSTLKIQPAKLEDSAVYLCASSSYTGRNSPLHFGNGTRLTVT.

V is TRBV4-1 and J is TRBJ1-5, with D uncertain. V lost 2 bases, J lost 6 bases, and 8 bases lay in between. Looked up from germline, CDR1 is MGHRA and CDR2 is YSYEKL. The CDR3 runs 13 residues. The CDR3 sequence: CASSQFGSQPQHF. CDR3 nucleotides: TGCGCCAGCAGCCAATTTGGAAGTCAGCCCCAGCATTTT.

CDR3 region: CASSLEAGADYGYTF. The CDR3 bases are TGTGCCAGCAGCTTGGAGGCAGGGGCTGACTATGGCTACACCTTC. J is TRBJ1-2 and V is TRBV5-4; D is possibly TRBD1 (6 bases). CDR1 SGHNT and CDR2 YYREEE come from the germline V gene (reference sequence). The length of the CDR3 is 15 residues. With 0 bases removed from V and 3 bases from J, the gap between germline ends came to 12 bases.

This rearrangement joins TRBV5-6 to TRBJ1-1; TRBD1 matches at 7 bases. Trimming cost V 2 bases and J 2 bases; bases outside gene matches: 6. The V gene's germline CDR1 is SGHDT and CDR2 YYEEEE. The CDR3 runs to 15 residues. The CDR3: CASSLLNRGNTEAFF. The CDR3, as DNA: TGTGCCAGCAGCTTACTCAACAGGGGTAACACTGAAGCTTTCTTT.

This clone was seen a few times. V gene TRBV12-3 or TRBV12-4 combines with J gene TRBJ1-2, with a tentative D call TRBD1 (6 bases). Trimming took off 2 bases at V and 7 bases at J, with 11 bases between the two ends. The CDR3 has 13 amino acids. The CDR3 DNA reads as TGTGCCAGCAGTTTACAGGGGAAGGGTGGCTACACCTTC. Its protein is CASSLQGKGGYTF.

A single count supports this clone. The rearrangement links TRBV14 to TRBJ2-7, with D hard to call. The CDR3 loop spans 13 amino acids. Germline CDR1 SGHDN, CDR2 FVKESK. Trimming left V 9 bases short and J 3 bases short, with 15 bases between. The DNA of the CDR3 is TGTGCCAGTTCTGAGGACGTCCACTACGAGCAGTACTTC. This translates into CASSEDVHYEQYF.

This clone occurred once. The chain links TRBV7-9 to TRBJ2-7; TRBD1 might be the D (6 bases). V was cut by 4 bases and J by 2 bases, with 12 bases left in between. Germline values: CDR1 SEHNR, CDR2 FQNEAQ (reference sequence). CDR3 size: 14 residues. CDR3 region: CASSYLDRTYEQYF. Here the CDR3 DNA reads TGTGCCAGCAGCTACCTCGACAGGACCTACGAGCAGTACTTC.

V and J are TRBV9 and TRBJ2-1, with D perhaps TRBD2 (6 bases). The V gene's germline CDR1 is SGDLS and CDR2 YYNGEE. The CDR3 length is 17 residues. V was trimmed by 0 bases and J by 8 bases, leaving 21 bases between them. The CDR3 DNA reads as TGTGCCAGCAGCGTAGCCATAAGGGGACTCGGGCAGGATGAGCAGTTCTTC. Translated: CASSVAIRGLGQDEQFF.

CDR3 region: CASSLSGGNQPQHF. In nucleotides, the CDR3 is TGTGCCAGCAGCCTAAGCGGGGGGAATCAGCCCCAGCATTTT. The chain carries TRBV5-4 and TRBJ1-5; TRBD1 is a possible D gene (5 bases). V lost 4 bases to trimming and J lost 4 bases, with 12 bases between them. This CDR3 region has 14 residues. Germline V lookup: CDR1 SGHNT, CDR2 YYREEE (reference sequence).

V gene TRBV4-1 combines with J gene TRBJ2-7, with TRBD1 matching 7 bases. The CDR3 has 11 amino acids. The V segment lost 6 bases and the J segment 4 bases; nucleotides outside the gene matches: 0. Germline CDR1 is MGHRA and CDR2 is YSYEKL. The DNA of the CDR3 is TGCGCCAGCAGGGACAGGTACGAGCAGTACTTC. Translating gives CASRDRYEQYF.

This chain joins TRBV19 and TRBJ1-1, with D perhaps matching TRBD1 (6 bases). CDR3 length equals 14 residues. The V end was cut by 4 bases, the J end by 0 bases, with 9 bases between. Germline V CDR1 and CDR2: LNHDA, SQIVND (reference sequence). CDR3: CASSKGGLNTEAFF. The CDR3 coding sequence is TGTGCCAGTAGTAAGGGGGGATTGAACACTGAAGCTTTCTTT.